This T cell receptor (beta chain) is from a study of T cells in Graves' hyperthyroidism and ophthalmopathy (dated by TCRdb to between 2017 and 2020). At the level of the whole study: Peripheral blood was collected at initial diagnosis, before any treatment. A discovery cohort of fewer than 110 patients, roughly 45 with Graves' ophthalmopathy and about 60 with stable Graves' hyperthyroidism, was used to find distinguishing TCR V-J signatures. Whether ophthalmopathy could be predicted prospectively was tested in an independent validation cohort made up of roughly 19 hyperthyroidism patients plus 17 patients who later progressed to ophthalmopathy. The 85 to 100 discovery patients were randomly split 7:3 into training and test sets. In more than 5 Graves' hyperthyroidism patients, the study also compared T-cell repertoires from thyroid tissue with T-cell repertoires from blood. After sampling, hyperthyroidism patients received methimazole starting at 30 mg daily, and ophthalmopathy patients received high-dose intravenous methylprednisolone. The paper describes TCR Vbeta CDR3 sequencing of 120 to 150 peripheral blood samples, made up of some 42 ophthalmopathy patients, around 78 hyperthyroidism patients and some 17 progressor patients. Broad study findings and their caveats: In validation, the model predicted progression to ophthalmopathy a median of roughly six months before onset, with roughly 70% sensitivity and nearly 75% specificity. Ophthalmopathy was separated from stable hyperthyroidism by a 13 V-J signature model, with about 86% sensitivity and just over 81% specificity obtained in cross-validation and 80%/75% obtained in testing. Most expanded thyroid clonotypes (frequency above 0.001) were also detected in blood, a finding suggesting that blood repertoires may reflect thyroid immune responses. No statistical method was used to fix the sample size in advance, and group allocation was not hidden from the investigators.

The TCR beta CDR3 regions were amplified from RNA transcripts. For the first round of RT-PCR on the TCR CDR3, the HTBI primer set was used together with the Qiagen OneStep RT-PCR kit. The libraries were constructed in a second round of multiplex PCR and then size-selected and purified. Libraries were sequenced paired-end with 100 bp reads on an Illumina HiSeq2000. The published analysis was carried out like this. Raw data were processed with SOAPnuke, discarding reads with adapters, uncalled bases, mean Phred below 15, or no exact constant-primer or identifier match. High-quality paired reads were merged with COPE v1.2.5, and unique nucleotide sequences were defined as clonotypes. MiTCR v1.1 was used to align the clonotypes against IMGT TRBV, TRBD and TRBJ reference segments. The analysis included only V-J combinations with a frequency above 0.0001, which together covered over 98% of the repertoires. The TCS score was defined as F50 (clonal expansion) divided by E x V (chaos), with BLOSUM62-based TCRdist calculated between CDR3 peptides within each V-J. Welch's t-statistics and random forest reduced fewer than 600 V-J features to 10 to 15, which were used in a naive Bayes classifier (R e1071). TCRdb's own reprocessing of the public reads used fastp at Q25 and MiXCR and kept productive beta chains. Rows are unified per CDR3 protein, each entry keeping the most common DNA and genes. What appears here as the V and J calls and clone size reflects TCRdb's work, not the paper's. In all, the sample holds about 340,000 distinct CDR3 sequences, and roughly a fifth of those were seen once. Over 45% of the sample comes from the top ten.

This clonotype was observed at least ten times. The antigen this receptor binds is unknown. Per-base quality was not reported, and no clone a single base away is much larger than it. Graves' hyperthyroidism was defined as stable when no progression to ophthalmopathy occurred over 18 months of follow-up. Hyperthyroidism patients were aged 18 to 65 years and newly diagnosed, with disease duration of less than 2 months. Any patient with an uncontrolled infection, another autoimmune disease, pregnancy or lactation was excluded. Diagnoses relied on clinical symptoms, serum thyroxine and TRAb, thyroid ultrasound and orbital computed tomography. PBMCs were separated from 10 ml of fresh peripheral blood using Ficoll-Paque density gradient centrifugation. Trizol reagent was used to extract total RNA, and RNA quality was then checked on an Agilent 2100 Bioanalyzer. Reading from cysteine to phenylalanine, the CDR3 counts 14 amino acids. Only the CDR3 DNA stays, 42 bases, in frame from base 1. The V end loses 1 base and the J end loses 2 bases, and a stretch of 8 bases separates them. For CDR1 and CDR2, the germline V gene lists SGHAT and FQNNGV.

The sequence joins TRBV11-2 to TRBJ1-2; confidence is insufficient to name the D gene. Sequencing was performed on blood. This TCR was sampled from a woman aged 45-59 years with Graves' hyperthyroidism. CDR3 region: CASSLGLSNYGYTF. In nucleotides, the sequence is TGTGCCAGCAGCTTAGGACTGTCCAACTATGGCTACACCTTC.